This T cell receptor beta chain appears in the sequencing data of a study of shared clonotypes between healthy human individuals. General study points: Non-shared clonotypes showed lower generation probabilities than clonotypes common to all four donors.

Germline CDR1 is KGHSH and CDR2 is LQKENI. V was pared by 6 bases and J by 3 bases, with 8 bases between. The CDR3 loop spans 12 amino acids. Regarding this clone: Its antigen remains unknown.

The authors ran the assay at deep level. Profiling relied on immunoSEQ multiplex PCR, and the TCRdb table lists in-frame clones only, not all of them. The sample carries 2 million to 3 million clones, roughly 93% recorded once. There were no recent acute infections or vaccinations among the donors, who were healthy HIV-negative adults. The sample comprised naive CD4+ T cells from PBMCs. Subset indicated: CD45RA+ positively selected. J is TRBJ1-2 and V is TRBV18, with D tentatively TRBD1 (6 bases). The clonotype comes from a man aged 18 to 29 in good health. Some clones in this sample may be carry-over from other donors' samples. In DNA, the CDR3 is TGTGCCAGCTCCGGGGGGCACTATGGCTACACCTTC. Translating gives CASSGGHYGYTF.